The rows below give T cell receptor beta chains drawn from one sample of a study of cytomegalovirus exposure and HLA in healthy donors. Data came from immunoSEQ multiplex PCR; TCRdb stores just in-frame clones and leaves some out. The sample lists around 140,000 clones, about 76% seen once, with around 1.3% in the top ten. Sequenced sample: PBMCs. The source is a woman aged 40 to 50 in good health and CMV-seronegative. The CDR3 runs from the conserved cysteine through the conserved F or W. Fields, in order: CDR3 DNA, CDR3 protein, V gene, CDR3 length, clone size, D gene, J gene. The D gene is left open where the match is weak. Rows may omit the clone size; those that give it use once, few, many or a size class.

CDR3 DNA: TGTGCCAGCACCTTTGCCGGGACAGAGAACTATGGCTACACCTTC; CDR3 protein: CASTFAGTENYGYTF; V gene: TRBV6-6; CDR3 length: 15; clone size: -; D gene: TRBD1; J gene: TRBJ1-2
CDR3 DNA: TGCGCCAGCAGTATAGCACCGCAAACCTACGAGCAGTACTTC; CDR3 protein: CASSIAPQTYEQYF; V gene: TRBV4-1; CDR3 length: 14; clone size: -; D gene: -; J gene: TRBJ2-7
CDR3 DNA: TGTGCTAGTGGACCCCTCGGGAGCTCCCACAATGAGCAGTTCTTC; CDR3 protein: CASGPLGSSHNEQFF; V gene: TRBV12-5; CDR3 length: 15; clone size: -; D gene: -; J gene: TRBJ2-1
CDR3 DNA: TGCAGCGTTGAGGGGACTAGCGGGGCATCAGATACGCAGTATTTT; CDR3 protein: CSVEGTSGASDTQYF; V gene: TRBV29-1; CDR3 length: 15; clone size: -; D gene: TRBD2; J gene: TRBJ2-3
CDR3 DNA: TGCGCCAGCAGCGGACAGACCATGAACACTGAAGCTTTCTTT; CDR3 protein: CASSGQTMNTEAFF; V gene: TRBV5-1; CDR3 length: 14; clone size: -; D gene: -; J gene: TRBJ1-1
CDR3 DNA: TGTGCCAGCAGTTCAGGGGGTCGCACTGAAGCTTTCTTT; CDR3 protein: CASSSGGRTEAFF; V gene: TRBV6-5; CDR3 length: 13; clone size: once; D gene: TRBD1; J gene: TRBJ1-1
CDR3 DNA: TGTGCCAGCAGCCGGTTGCAAGGGGGCAGCGAGCAGTACTTC; CDR3 protein: CASSRLQGGSEQYF; V gene: TRBV7-9; CDR3 length: 14; clone size: -; D gene: TRBD1; J gene: TRBJ2-7
CDR3 DNA: TGTGCCAGCAGTCCTAGTCCGAACACTGAAGCTTTCTTT; CDR3 protein: CASSPSPNTEAFF; V gene: TRBV7-9; CDR3 length: 13; clone size: few; D gene: -; J gene: TRBJ1-1
CDR3 DNA: TGTGCCAGCAGCTTGGCGAAGGGGGCGGGAGGCTACACCTTC; CDR3 protein: CASSLAKGAGGYTF; V gene: TRBV5-6; CDR3 length: 14; clone size: -; D gene: TRBD1; J gene: TRBJ1-2
CDR3 DNA: TGTGCCAGCAGCCCGGCGGGGGGATTGACCGGGGAGCTGTTTTTT; CDR3 protein: CASSPAGGLTGELFF; V gene: TRBV7-7; CDR3 length: 15; clone size: -; D gene: TRBD2; J gene: TRBJ2-2
CDR3 DNA: TGCGCCAGCAGCTTGAGCGGGGGGGACTACGAGCAGTACTTC; CDR3 protein: CASSLSGGDYEQYF; V gene: TRBV5-1; CDR3 length: 14; clone size: -; D gene: TRBD2; J gene: TRBJ2-7
CDR3 DNA: TGTGCCAGCAGCTTAGTCGGCGGGGGAGGAGAGACCCAGTACTTC; CDR3 protein: CASSLVGGGGETQYF; V gene: TRBV11-1; CDR3 length: 15; clone size: -; D gene: TRBD2; J gene: TRBJ2-5
CDR3 DNA: TGTGCCAGTAGTCGCTCGACAGGGGGCACCGGGGAGCTGTTTTTT; CDR3 protein: CASSRSTGGTGELFF; V gene: TRBV19; CDR3 length: 15; clone size: -; D gene: TRBD1; J gene: TRBJ2-2
CDR3 DNA: TGTGCCAGCAGCTTTTCAACAGGGAGCTATGGCTACACCTTC; CDR3 protein: CASSFSTGSYGYTF; V gene: TRBV5-4; CDR3 length: 14; clone size: few; D gene: -; J gene: TRBJ1-2
CDR3 DNA: TGTGCCAGCATCCAACAGGGGTCCACTGAAGCTTTCTTT; CDR3 protein: CASIQQGSTEAFF; V gene: TRBV6-1; CDR3 length: 13; clone size: -; D gene: TRBD1; J gene: TRBJ1-1
CDR3 DNA: TGTGCCAGCAGCTTAGGACTAGCAGATACGCAGTATTTT; CDR3 protein: CASSLGLADTQYF; V gene: TRBV7-7; CDR3 length: 13; clone size: -; D gene: -; J gene: TRBJ2-3
CDR3 DNA: TGTGCCAGCAGCTTACAGGTGAACACTGAAGCTTTCTTT; CDR3 protein: CASSLQVNTEAFF; V gene: TRBV7-2; CDR3 length: 13; clone size: few; D gene: -; J gene: TRBJ1-1
CDR3 DNA: TGTGCCAGCAGCTTTGACCGTGTTGGGGACAGGTCTGGCTACACCTTC; CDR3 protein: CASSFDRVGDRSGYTF; V gene: TRBV7-9; CDR3 length: 16; clone size: -; D gene: TRBD1; J gene: TRBJ1-2
CDR3 DNA: TGTGCCAGCAGCGCGCGAGAGCAGTTCTTC; CDR3 protein: CASSAREQFF; V gene: TRBV2; CDR3 length: 10; clone size: -; D gene: -; J gene: TRBJ2-1
CDR3 DNA: TGTGCCAGCAGTTTTCAGGGGGCGAGCTCCTACAATGAGCAGTTCTTC; CDR3 protein: CASSFQGASSYNEQFF; V gene: TRBV2; CDR3 length: 16; clone size: few; D gene: TRBD1; J gene: TRBJ2-1
CDR3 DNA: TGCGCCAGCAGCCAAGAAGGGTCCTCCGTGGGGGGGGGTGGCTACACCTTC; CDR3 protein: CASSQEGSSVGGGGYTF; V gene: TRBV4-1; CDR3 length: 17; clone size: -; D gene: -; J gene: TRBJ1-2
CDR3 DNA: TGTGCCAGCAGCACGCGGGACAGGGGGCCAGTGAACACTGAAGCTTTCTTT; CDR3 protein: CASSTRDRGPVNTEAFF; V gene: TRBV16; CDR3 length: 17; clone size: -; D gene: TRBD1; J gene: TRBJ1-1
CDR3 DNA: TGTGCCAGCAGCTTAGAAGCCGGGGTGAACTATGGCTACACCTTC; CDR3 protein: CASSLEAGVNYGYTF; V gene: TRBV7-8; CDR3 length: 15; clone size: -; D gene: -; J gene: TRBJ1-2
CDR3 DNA: TGTGCCTGGATCGCTCGAGACATTCTTAACTATGGCTACACCTTC; CDR3 protein: CAWIARDILNYGYTF; V gene: TRBV30; CDR3 length: 15; clone size: -; D gene: -; J gene: TRBJ1-2
CDR3 DNA: TGTGCCAGCACCCTAACCGCGGGGGGCACTTACGAGCAGTACTTC; CDR3 protein: CASTLTAGGTYEQYF; V gene: TRBV27; CDR3 length: 15; clone size: -; D gene: TRBD2; J gene: TRBJ2-7
CDR3 DNA: TGTGCCAGCTCACCCCCGCGAAGTATGAACACTGAAGCTTTCTTT; CDR3 protein: CASSPPRSMNTEAFF; V gene: TRBV18; CDR3 length: 15; clone size: -; D gene: -; J gene: TRBJ1-1
CDR3 DNA: TGTGCCATCAGTGAGTCGGAGTTGGGGGGATCATATTCACCCCTCCACTTT; CDR3 protein: CAISESELGGSYSPLHF; V gene: TRBV10-3; CDR3 length: 17; clone size: once; D gene: -; J gene: TRBJ1-6
CDR3 DNA: TGTGCCAGCAGCATCGGTCGCTCTGGAAACACCATATATTTT; CDR3 protein: CASSIGRSGNTIYF; V gene: TRBV7-9; CDR3 length: 14; clone size: -; D gene: -; J gene: TRBJ1-3
CDR3 DNA: TGTGCCAGCTTTTATATCCGGGGGGCGAAAGGGACCATGAACACTGAAGCTTTCTTT; CDR3 protein: CASFYIRGAKGTMNTEAFF; V gene: TRBV2; CDR3 length: 19; clone size: -; D gene: -; J gene: TRBJ1-1
CDR3 DNA: TGTGCCAGCAGCAGAGACAGGGGCAGTCAGGGGTCACCCCTCCACTTT; CDR3 protein: CASSRDRGSQGSPLHF; V gene: TRBV5-4; CDR3 length: 16; clone size: once; D gene: TRBD1; J gene: TRBJ1-6
CDR3 DNA: TGTGCCAGCAGCTTCGGGCACATCCGGACAGGGAATCAGCCCCAGCATTTT; CDR3 protein: CASSFGHIRTGNQPQHF; V gene: TRBV7-8; CDR3 length: 17; clone size: few; D gene: TRBD1; J gene: TRBJ1-5
CDR3 DNA: TGCGCCAGCAACCCGGGAGGGGGTGTTGGGGGCAACGAGCAGTACTTC; CDR3 protein: CASNPGGGVGGNEQYF; V gene: TRBV5-1; CDR3 length: 16; clone size: -; D gene: TRBD2; J gene: TRBJ2-7
CDR3 DNA: TGCGCCAGCAGCTTGATGGGACAGGGGGCAGGGTCGAGCTACACCTTC; CDR3 protein: CASSLMGQGAGSSYTF; V gene: TRBV5-1; CDR3 length: 16; clone size: -; D gene: TRBD1; J gene: TRBJ1-2
CDR3 DNA: TGTGCCAGCAGCTTCGGCTTTGACAGAAATATGTATGGCTACACCTTC; CDR3 protein: CASSFGFDRNMYGYTF; V gene: TRBV5-8; CDR3 length: 16; clone size: -; D gene: -; J gene: TRBJ1-2
CDR3 DNA: TGCGCCAGCAGCCAAGGGGACCCAGGGGCGTTTCGAGGCACCATATATTTT; CDR3 protein: CASSQGDPGAFRGTIYF; V gene: TRBV4-3; CDR3 length: 17; clone size: -; D gene: -; J gene: TRBJ1-3
CDR3 DNA: TGCGCCAGCAGCATCCGCTCAGACACCGGGGAGCTGTTTTTT; CDR3 protein: CASSIRSDTGELFF; V gene: TRBV5-1; CDR3 length: 14; clone size: -; D gene: -; J gene: TRBJ2-2
CDR3 DNA: TGTGCCAGCACCGACAGGGAAGGTGGCTACACCTTC; CDR3 protein: CASTDREGGYTF; V gene: TRBV28; CDR3 length: 12; clone size: -; D gene: TRBD1; J gene: TRBJ1-2
CDR3 DNA: TGTGCCAGCTCACCGGACAGACTTATGAACACTGAAGCTTTCTTT; CDR3 protein: CASSPDRLMNTEAFF; V gene: TRBV18; CDR3 length: 15; clone size: few; D gene: -; J gene: TRBJ1-1
CDR3 DNA: TGTGCCAGCAGCGTAGGGTTGCGAGACAGGGCTGCAGATACGCAGTATTTT; CDR3 protein: CASSVGLRDRAADTQYF; V gene: TRBV9; CDR3 length: 17; clone size: -; D gene: TRBD1; J gene: TRBJ2-3
CDR3 DNA: TGTGCCAGCAGCTTGAATCGACAGGAGCAGGCTTTCTTT; CDR3 protein: CASSLNRQEQAFF; V gene: TRBV7-3; CDR3 length: 13; clone size: few; D gene: -; J gene: TRBJ1-1
CDR3 DNA: TGTGCCATCAGTGAGACGGACAGGGAGGACTATGGCTACACCTTC; CDR3 protein: CAISETDREDYGYTF; V gene: TRBV10-3; CDR3 length: 15; clone size: once; D gene: TRBD1; J gene: TRBJ1-2
CDR3 DNA: TGTGCCAGTAGGGGCAGGTATCTCGTCGGTGAAAAACTGTTTTTT; CDR3 protein: CASRGRYLVGEKLFF; V gene: TRBV19; CDR3 length: 15; clone size: -; D gene: -; J gene: TRBJ1-4